This T cell receptor (beta chain) comes out of a study of blood T cell repertoires in COVID-19. On the study more broadly: COVID-19 samples from acute and convalescent phases originated in the United States, Italy and Spain.

Only in-frame clones appear in the TCRdb table, and some are missing; sequencing was by immunoSEQ multiplex PCR. Here the sample spans approximately 350,000 clones, over 80% being singletons. V lost 1 base to trimming and J lost 8 bases; unmatched junction nucleotides: 7. The length of the CDR3 is 16 residues. The V gene's germline CDR1 is MGHRA and CDR2 YSYEKL. The sequencing sample was made of peripheral blood. The TCR comes from a woman in her forties or fifties with COVID-19, enrolled during active disease. The chain has TRBV4-1 and TRBJ2-3; 12 bases line up with TRBD2. The CDR3 reads CASSQVGLAGSVTQYF. DNA of the CDR3: TGCGCCAGCAGCCAAGTCGGACTAGCGGGAAGTGTTACGCAGTATTTT.